Below, 17 T cell receptor beta chains from the same sample are listed, as sequenced in a study of T cells in Graves' hyperthyroidism and ophthalmopathy. Amplification targeted TCR beta CDR3 regions from RNA transcripts. During a first-round RT-PCR of the TCR CDR3, the HTBI primer set was used. TCRdb re-analysed the multiplex PCR reads in MiXCR, keeping a single row per CDR3 protein. The sample carries about 560,000 distinct CDR3 sequences, over 15% recorded once. The sequencing input was blood. The origin of the receptors is a woman aged 18-29 years with Graves' hyperthyroidism.

This clonotype showed up many times. The chain uses TRBV6-6 and TRBJ1-1; 10 nucleotides line up with TRBD1. Germline V gene sequence: CDR1 MNHNY, CDR2 SVGAGI (reference sequence). V gave up 2 bases and J gave up 5 bases; unmatched junction bases: 5. The CDR3 is 15 residues long. CDR3 sequence reads: CASSYGDRGRTEAFF. In DNA form, the CDR3 reads TGTGCCAGCAGTTACGGGGACAGGGGTCGGACTGAAGCTTTCTTT.

The chain has TRBV12-3 or TRBV12-4 and TRBJ1-2; D gene uncertain. The CDR3 consists of 14 residues. With 5 bases removed from V and 5 bases from J, the gap between germline ends came to 15 bases. The chain's CDR3 is CASSHGRGLYGYTF. The CDR3 DNA sequence: TGTGCCAGCAGTCACGGACGGGGTTTATATGGCTACACCTTC.

CDR3 nucleotide sequence: TGTGCCAGCAGCTTGGCTGGACAGGGGAGGAGCACAGATACGCAGTATTTT. As protein: CASSLAGQGRSTDTQYF. This chain joins TRBV11-2 and TRBJ2-3, with TRBD1 identical over 9 bases. The germline gives CDR1 SGHAT, CDR2 FQNNGV. Trimming took 3 bases from V and 0 from J; bases not matched to a gene: 7. This CDR3 is 17 amino acids long.

Ten or more counts support this clonotype. This rearrangement joins TRBV6-1 to TRBJ2-3; TRBD1 aligns across 7 bases. The V gene's germline CDR1 is MNHNS and CDR2 SASEGT. The V and J ends lost 6 bases and 2 bases, in that order; junction bases with no gene match: 2. The CDR3 is 13 amino acids. The CDR3 spells CASSTGDTDTQYF. The CDR3, as DNA: TGTGCCAGCAGCACAGGGGACACAGATACGCAGTATTTT.

The gene calls are TRBV5-1 and TRBJ2-3; 14 nucleotides align to TRBD2. The CDR3 totals 18 residues. Germline CDR1 and CDR2: SGHRS and YFSETQ. After removal of 5 bases from V and 1 base from J, the junction contained 9 bases not matched to a gene. The CDR3 DNA is TGCGCCAGCAGTTCCGGGACTAGCGGGAGAGGGGGCACAGATACGCAGTATTTT. Its translation is CASSSGTSGRGGTDTQYF.

The CDR3 reads CASSFGQTLNQPQHF. DNA for the CDR3: TGTGCCAGCAGCTTTGGACAGACGCTCAATCAGCCCCAGCATTTT. The V gene is TRBV5-8, the J gene TRBJ1-5; tentatively, D is TRBD1 (6 bases). The V end lost 2 bases, the J end lost 3 bases, and 12 bases lay between the germline ends. The CDR3 is 15 amino acids. Per germline, CDR1 SGHTS and CDR2 YDEGEE.

CDR3 nucleotides: TGTGCCAGCAGCGTTCGGGGGGGCCGGAAAGATACGCAGTATTTT. The encoded protein is CASSVRGGRKDTQYF. The rearrangement uses TRBV7-2 and TRBJ2-3; TRBD2 aligns across 8 bases. From germline, CDR1 is SGHTA and CDR2 FQGNSA. V was clipped by 5 bases and J by 5 bases; unmatched bases: 9. This CDR3 has 15 amino acids.

In its sample, this clonotype was seen many times. V gene TRBV10-2 combines with J gene TRBJ2-7; either TRBD1 or TRBD2 may fit D (7 bases each). CDR1 WSHSY and CDR2 SAAADI come from the germline V gene. Trimming removed 0 bases at V and 2 bases at J, with 14 bases between. This CDR3 has 16 amino acids. The CDR3 bases are TGCGCCAGCAGTGAGTCTTCGGCAGGGGGGGCCTACGAGCAGTACTTC. This translates into CASSESSAGGAYEQYF.

This clonotype was seen only a few times. The missing conserved phenylalanine or tryptophan at the end of this CDR3 makes a read error likely. The chain employs TRBV6-1 and TRBJ2-7, with TRBD1 identical over 7 bases. The germline gives CDR1 MNHNS, CDR2 SASEGT. V lost 6 bases, J lost 2 bases, and 7 bases stayed unmatched. The length of the CDR3 is 14 residues. The CDR3 nucleotides are TGTGCCAGCAGCCCGGGACAGACCCCCTACGAGCAGTACCTC. It yields the protein CASSPGQTPYEQYL.

This clonotype was counted ten times or more. V gene TRBV20-1 combines with J gene TRBJ1-2, with D possibly TRBD1 on 5 matching bases. The CDR3 contains 12 residues. Trimming removed 4 bases at V and 2 bases at J, with 8 bases between. The germline CDR1 and CDR2 sequences are DFQATT and SNEGSKA (reference sequence). The CDR3 region has the DNA TGCAGTGCTATTGGGGGGAACTATGGCTACACCTTC. Protein: CSAIGGNYGYTF.

This clonotype came up many times. The genes are TRBV5-5 and TRBJ1-1, with D perhaps matching TRBD1 (5 bases). Germline V gives CDR1 SGHKS, CDR2 YYEKEE (reference sequence). The V end was cut by 0 bases, the J end by 2 bases, with 11 bases between. The CDR3 runs to 15 residues. The CDR3 bases are TGTGCCAGCAGCTTGGGGTTAGGGACCAACACTGAAGCTTTCTTT. Its translation: CASSLGLGTNTEAFF.

In this sample, this clonotype turned up many times. The CDR3 protein is CASSPTVGATEAFF. CDR3 coding DNA: TGTGCCAGCAGCCCGACGGTGGGGGCCACTGAAGCTTTCTTT. The chain recombines TRBV11-3 with TRBJ1-1; D possibly corresponds to TRBD1 (6 bases). Trimming removed 5 bases at V and 4 bases at J, with 14 bases between. From germline, CDR1 is SGHNT and CDR2 YENEEA. The CDR3 consists of 14 residues.

Concerning this clonotype itself: A read error may produce the germline difference seen at one junction end. This chain joins TRBV19 and TRBJ2-5; 9 bases align to TRBD2. This CDR3 has 12 amino acids. Germline loops: CDR1 LNHDA, CDR2 SQIVND (reference sequence). CDR3 sequence: CASSIRREGLHF. As DNA, the CDR3 is TGTGCCAGTAGTATACGGCGGGAGGGCCTCCACTTC.

The gene calls are TRBV4-2 and TRBJ2-3; 12 nucleotides agree with TRBD2. Trimming removed 0 bases from V and 2 bases from J; junction bases left unmatched: 3. The CDR3 consists of 17 residues. In germline, CDR1 is LGHNA, CDR2 YNFKEQ. CDR3 nucleotides: TGTGCCAGCAGCCAAGAGGGGACTAGCGGGCACACAGATACGCAGTATTTT. Translating gives CASSQEGTSGHTDTQYF.

In its sample, this clonotype was seen many times. The J gene is TRBJ1-1, the V gene TRBV6-2 or TRBV6-3, with D possibly being TRBD1 (5 bases). Germline CDR1 and CDR2: MNHEY and SVGEGT. The CDR3 runs 14 residues. V gave up 3 bases and J gave up 4 bases, with 12 bases separating them. Written as DNA, the CDR3 is TGTGCCAGCAGTTATTCGGGGGAGGGCACTGAAGCTTTCTTT. It is translated as CASSYSGEGTEAFF.

V and J are TRBV28 and TRBJ2-6; D is undetermined. CDR3 length: 16 residues. V was cut by 8 bases and J by 0 bases, with 14 bases left in between. Germline loops: CDR1 MDHEN, CDR2 SYDVKM. The CDR3: CASSRLSSSGANVLTF. The CDR3 nucleotides are TGTGCCAGCTCACGTCTTAGCTCCTCTGGGGCCAACGTCCTGACTTTC.

This clonotype was detected ten times or more. The CDR3 DNA follows: TGTGCCAGCAGTTACTTCGCGGGAAGCCCGCAAGAGACCCAGTACTTC. Protein product: CASSYFAGSPQETQYF. This chain uses TRBV6-6 with TRBJ2-5; TRBD2 is a possible D gene (6 bases). Trimming removed 1 base at V and 2 bases at J, with 14 bases between. The CDR3 runs to 16 residues. Per germline, CDR1 MNHNY and CDR2 SVGAGI (reference sequence).